The clone carrying this T cell receptor (beta chain) has a handful of counts. This entry comes from a study of identical twins. The CDR3 is 16 residues long. V was clipped by 1 base and J by 4 bases, with 17 bases between them. The germline CDR1 and CDR2 sequences are LGHDT and YNNKEL (reference sequence). TCRdb reprocessed the 5' RACE reads via MiXCR and lists one record per CDR3 protein. This repertoire shows 400,000 to 500,000 distinct CDR3 sequences, over 11% found once; its top ten account for approximately 0.98%. The same data also went into a second study, on yellow fever vaccine responses in identical twins.

This chain connects TRBV3-1 to TRBJ2-7; weak D call: TRBD2 (5 bases). The source material was CD4+ T cells sorted from blood. This clonotype originated in a woman between 18 and 29 years old in good health. The CDR3, as DNA: TGTGCCAGCAGCCAAGTTCCCCCGGGAAACTCGTACGAGCAGTACTTC. Translation: CASSQVPPGNSYEQYF.